The entry that follows covers one TCR beta chain sequence. A read error may account for a junction end that differs from germline. It was with a sample-barcoded 5' primer and a J-beta primer mix that a second PCR of about 6 to 11 cycles was run. TCRdb reanalysed the 5' RACE reads using MiXCR and keeps one entry per CDR3 protein. The sample has some 900,000 distinct CDR3 sequences; 45% to 50% are singletons. The sample comes from a study of blood T cells in healthy people across ages. The CDR3 has 14 amino acids. This sequence joins TRBV12-3 or TRBV12-4 and TRBJ2-7, with 10 bases aligning to TRBD2. Specimen: blood. This clonotype was sampled from a young man in good health. This CDR3 is CASSLAGGVDEQYF. The CDR3 DNA sequence: TGTGCCAGCAGCTTAGCGGGGGGAGTCGACGAGCAGTACTTC.